The present T cell receptor (beta chain) was sequenced within a study of Graves' ophthalmopathy and Graves' hyperthyroidism. The study's findings and limits: Appearing in blood as well were most expanded thyroid clonotypes above 0.001 frequency. A roughly 76% specificity and about 90% sensitivity were achieved by a 13-signature model that separated ophthalmopathy from stable hyperthyroidism.

Trimming took 6 bases from V and 4 from J, leaving 12 bases between them. CDR3 length: 13 residues. Germline V gene data show CDR1 as KGHSY and CDR2 as FQNENV. The PBMC fraction was derived from around 9.4 ml of fresh peripheral blood. A remark on this clonotype: Its cognate antigen is unknown.

RNA transcripts served as template for amplifying TCR beta CDR3 sequences. The library came from an HTBI-primed first-round RT-PCR and a second-round multiplex PCR. TCRdb re-called the multiplex PCR reads with MiXCR, one entry per CDR3 protein. The table lists about 740,000 distinct CDR3 sequences, around 40% of them singletons. The chain carries TRBV16 and TRBJ1-2; unclear D gene. The sequence derives from an adult man with Graves' ophthalmopathy. The sequenced material came from peripheral blood. The chain's CDR3 is CASSLTSTYGYTF. As DNA, the CDR3 is TGTGCCAGCAGTTTAACGAGTACCTATGGCTACACCTTC.